This TCR beta chain was found in a study of cytomegalovirus exposure and HLA in healthy donors. CDR3 length: 16 amino acids. Trimming left V 4 bases short and J 3 bases short, with 16 bases between. Germline loops: CDR1 LGHNA, CDR2 YNFKEQ. The PCR ran on 60 Vbeta and 13 Jbeta primers. Sequencing was performed with immunoSEQ multiplex PCR; in TCRdb, only in-frame clones are kept and a portion is missing. Among some 120,000 clones listed, roughly 63% were seen once. Findings and limits, study-wide: Investigators reported 164 TCR beta chains as tied to cytomegalovirus.

For this clone: What it binds is unknown.

The V gene is TRBV4-2, the J gene TRBJ2-1; tentative D call: TRBD1 (6 bases). The receptor was derived from a man younger than 40 in good health and CMV-seropositive. The specimen was PBMCs. CDR3 loop: CASSRGPGDNYNEQFF. The CDR3 DNA is TGTGCCAGCAGCCGAGGGCCCGGGGACAACTACAATGAGCAGTTCTTC.